This T cell receptor beta chain comes out of a study of shared clonotypes between healthy human individuals. Naive CD8 cells were CD45RO-negative, positively selected for CCR7, excluding terminally differentiated effector memory CD45RA+ cells. Generated by immunoSEQ multiplex PCR, the TCRdb table keeps only in-frame clones and is missing some. The repertoire holds around 610,000 clones, with about 96% as singletons. The ends lost 0 bases at V and 4 bases at J; junction bases unmatched: 4. CDR1 and CDR2 (germline): SNHLY, FYNNEI. The CDR3 has 16 residues. The rearrangement links TRBV2 to TRBJ1-4, with 8 bases aligning to TRBD1. The sequence was collected from a woman aged 30 to 39 in good health. The source material was naive CD8+ T cells sorted from blood. DNA of the CDR3: TGTGCCAGCAGTGAAGCGAGGACAGGGCTTAATGAAAAACTGTTTTTT. Residues: CASSEARTGLNEKLFF.